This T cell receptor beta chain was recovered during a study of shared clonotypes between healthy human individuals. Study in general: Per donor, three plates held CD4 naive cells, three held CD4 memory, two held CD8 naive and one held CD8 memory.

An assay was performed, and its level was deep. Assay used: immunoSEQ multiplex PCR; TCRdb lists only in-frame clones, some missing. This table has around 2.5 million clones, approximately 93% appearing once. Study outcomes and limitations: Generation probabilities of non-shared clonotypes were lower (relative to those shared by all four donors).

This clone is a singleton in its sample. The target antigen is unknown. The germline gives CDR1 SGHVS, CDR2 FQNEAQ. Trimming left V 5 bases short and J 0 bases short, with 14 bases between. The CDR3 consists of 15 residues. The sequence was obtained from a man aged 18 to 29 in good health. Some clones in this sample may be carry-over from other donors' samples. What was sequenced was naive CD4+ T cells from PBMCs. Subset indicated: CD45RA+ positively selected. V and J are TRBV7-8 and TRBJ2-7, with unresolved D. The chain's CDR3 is CASSPDGVTSYEQYF. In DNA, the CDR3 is TGTGCCAGCAGCCCCGACGGAGTGACCTCCTACGAGCAGTACTTC.